These 30 T cell receptor beta chains originate from one sample sequenced in a study of tumor-infiltrating lymphocytes in primary liver carcinoma. The researchers produced TCR beta cDNA from around 500 ng total RNA with a constant-region primer. The TCR beta library was amplified through three nested multiplex PCR rounds in a modified ARM-PCR procedure. Researchers ran the first two PCR rounds for approximately 9 cycles each with TRBV1-TRBV30 forward primers and a C-beta reverse primer. TCRdb called the multiplex PCR reads again in MiXCR, with one record for every CDR3 protein. The repertoire holds 95,000 to 100,000 distinct CDR3 sequences, with around two thirds as singletons. Co-extraction of both nucleic acids (RNA and DNA) used roughly 20-33 mg of unsorted bulk tissue. Sequencing used liver tumor tissue from sampling region 2. Subset described: tumor region T2, inferior pole. The receptors stem from a woman aged 60-75 years with primary liver carcinoma and hepatitis B virus infection.

This chain connects TRBV11-2 to TRBJ2-1; 8 bases align to TRBD2. Looked up from germline, CDR1 is SGHAT and CDR2 is FQNNGV. The CDR3 contains 15 residues. V was pared by 8 bases and J by 4 bases, with 10 bases of the junction left unmatched. CDR3 sequence reads: CASPGLAGDYNEQFF. CDR3 DNA: TGTGCCAGCCCCGGGCTAGCGGGCGATTACAATGAGCAGTTCTTC.

Comment on this clonotype: Likely a read error: the CDR3 ends without its conserved phenylalanine or tryptophan. V gene TRBV6-6 combines with J gene TRBJ1-4; no clear D. V gave up 5 bases and J gave up 10 bases, with 8 bases separating them. This CDR3 is 11 amino acids long. Germline CDR1 reads MNHNY; CDR2 reads SVGAGI (reference sequence). The DNA of the CDR3 is TGTGCCAGCAGTCAAGTGGGAAAACTGTTTTCT. Translated: CASSQVGKLFS.

This clonotype appeared a few times. A read error may be the cause here, since a much bigger clone is one base away. In DNA form, the CDR3 reads TGCAGCGTTGAAGAGTCGGGGGGGAATCAGCCCCAGTATTTT. It translates to CSVEESGGNQPQYF. V is TRBV29-1 and J is TRBJ1-5, with TRBD2 matching over 8 bases. The DNA end lines up better with TRBJ2-3; the J call may be wrong. The CDR3 runs 14 residues. Germline CDR1 reads SQVTM; CDR2 reads ANQGSEA.

At least ten counts were recorded for this clonotype. V and J are TRBV7-8 and TRBJ2-7; D is unclear. Trimming removed 3 bases from V and 1 base from J, with 7 bases in between. Germline CDR1 SGHVS, CDR2 FQNEAQ. The CDR3 has 13 residues. The CDR3 region has the DNA TGTGCCAGCAGCTTGAAGCTATCCTACGAGCAGTACTTC. This sequence encodes CASSLKLSYEQYF.

The V call is TRBV29-1, the J call TRBJ2-7, with TRBD1 matching over 8 bases. Germline loops: CDR1 SQVTM, CDR2 ANQGSEA. This CDR3 region has 16 residues. The CDR3 sequence is CSIEDVKGTGLYEQYF. The CDR3, as DNA: TGCAGTATTGAAGATGTGAAAGGGACAGGACTCTACGAGCAGTACTTC.

About this clonotype: This clone may be a read error of a much larger clone one base away. The rearrangement links TRBV6-6 to TRBJ1-5, with D possibly TRBD1 on 5 matching bases. CDR1 is MNHNY and CDR2 is SVGAGI in the germline V gene (reference sequence). This CDR3 has 16 amino acids. As DNA, the CDR3 is TGTGCCAGCAGTGACTCTGGCAGGGAGGGAAATCAGCCCCAGCATTTT. It encodes CASSDSGREGNQPQHF.

The sample holds a few counts of this clonotype. The rearrangement joins TRBV30 to TRBJ1-2, with unresolved D. Germline values: CDR1 GTSNPN, CDR2 SVGIG (reference sequence). Trimming removed 2 bases at V and 10 bases at J, with 20 bases between. This CDR3 comprises 14 residues. DNA for the CDR3: TGTGCCTGGAGTCTTGATGGGGTACAGAGAGACTACACCTTC. It translates to CAWSLDGVQRDYTF.

This clonotype was observed at least ten times. The rearrangement links TRBV28 to TRBJ1-6; 7 bases match TRBD1. In germline, CDR1 is MDHEN, CDR2 SYDVKM. The V gene end was trimmed by 5 bases and the J gene end by 5 bases; junction bases not matched to a gene: 6. This CDR3 is 15 amino acids long. The CDR3 is CASSPGTADNSPLHF. In DNA, the CDR3 is TGTGCCAGCAGTCCCGGGACAGCTGATAATTCACCCCTCCACTTT.

This clonotype showed up many times. The chain combines TRBV12-3 or TRBV12-4 with TRBJ2-1, with 9 positions matching TRBD2. Unmatched junction bases numbered 10, after V lost 8 bases and J lost 2 bases. This CDR3 spans 16 amino acids. CDR3 DNA sequence: TGTGCCAGCGGATGGCTATCTAGCGGGGCCTACAATGAGCAGTTCTTC. Translating it yields CASGWLSSGAYNEQFF.

This clonotype came up many times. The chain employs TRBV6-5 and TRBJ2-1; 7 nucleotides match TRBD1. The CDR3 runs 15 residues. V was clipped by 7 bases and J by 5 bases; unmatched bases: 11. Germline V gene data show CDR1 as MNHEY and CDR2 as SVGAGI. CDR3 sequence (DNA): TGTGCCAGCACTCAAGGGGGCACGCCAAACAATGAGCAGTTCTTC. Its translation is CASTQGGTPNNEQFF.

This clonotype was counted between two and nine times. The junction does not match germline at one end; this may be a read error. The J gene is TRBJ2-7, the V gene TRBV29-1, with D maybe TRBD2 (5 bases). This CDR3 is built from 13 residues. Germline-derived CDR1 and CDR2 are SQVTM and ANQGSEA. The CDR3 is CSVETSGSYGQYF. CDR3 sequence (DNA): TGCAGCGTTGAAACTAGTGGGAGCTACGGGCAGTACTTC.

The chain has TRBV28 and TRBJ2-7; the match to TRBD2 covers 10 bases. This CDR3 has 17 amino acids. The V gene end was trimmed by 3 bases and the J gene end by 3 bases; junction bases not matched to a gene: 11. Germline V gives CDR1 MDHEN, CDR2 SYDVKM. The CDR3 region has the DNA TGTGCCAGCAGTTTTCGGCCCAGGACTAGCGGCTACTACGAGCAGTACTTC. Encoded protein: CASSFRPRTSGYYEQYF.

Concerning this clonotype itself: The junction departs from germline at one end; a sequencing error may be responsible. The chain couples TRBV29-1 to TRBJ1-2; 10 nucleotides align to TRBD1. The CDR3 contains 14 residues. Germline V gives CDR1 SQVTM, CDR2 ANQGSEA. DNA for the CDR3: TGCGGCGTCGCGACAGGGGGCGCATCCTCTGGCTACTCCTTC. Its translation is CGVATGGASSGYSF.

This chain links TRBV11-2 with TRBJ2-2; D possibly corresponds to TRBD2 (6 bases). Germline-derived CDR1 and CDR2 are SGHAT and FQNNGV. The V end lost 5 bases, the J end lost 4 bases, and 17 bases lay between the germline ends. There are 16 residues in the CDR3. CDR3 coding DNA: TGTGCCAGCAGCCGGATTAGCGGAGCGAGCACCGGGGAGCTGTTTTTT. It translates to CASSRISGASTGELFF. Variable domain in full (rest from reference TRBV11-2 and TRBJ2-2): EAGVAQSPRYKIIEKRQSVAFWCNPISGHATLYWYQQILGQGPKLLIQFQNNGVVDDSQLPKDRFSAERLKGVDSTLKIQPAKLEDSAVYLCASSRISGASTGELFFGEGSRLTVL.

The CDR3 here is CASSFSRDRYTQYF. The DNA for the CDR3 is TGTGCCAGCAGTTTTTCTAGGGATCGGTATACGCAGTATTTT. The chain has TRBV28 and TRBJ2-3; unclear D gene. V dropped 3 bases and J dropped 7 bases, with 14 bases sitting between them. Germline values: CDR1 MDHEN, CDR2 SYDVKM. This CDR3 region has 14 residues.

This clonotype was found many times. CDR3 sequence (DNA): TGTGCCAGCAGTCGATCCGGGGTCCAGCTGTACTTC. As protein: CASSRSGVQLYF. The rearrangement joins TRBV12-3 or TRBV12-4 to TRBJ2-7; perhaps TRBD2 as D (5 bases). V shed 5 bases and J shed 12 bases, with 17 bases lying between them. There are 12 residues in the CDR3.

Details on this clonotype: A read error is possible here, since a much larger clone lies one base away. The CDR3 spells CASHSVVWTEAIF. The CDR3 nucleotides are TGTGCCAGCCACTCCGTCGTCTGGACTGAAGCTATCTTT. The chain carries TRBV28 and TRBJ1-1; D gene ambiguous. The CDR3 extends over 13 amino acids. In germline, CDR1 is MDHEN, CDR2 SYDVKM.

On this clonotype itself: One end of the junction does not line up with germline, which may come from a read error. V usage is TRBV7-8 and J usage is TRBJ2-7; 8 bases line up with TRBD2. This CDR3 region has 16 residues. Germline CDR1 SGHVS, CDR2 FQNEAQ. The CDR3 loop is CTSSSSGLVVYYEQYF. The DNA for the CDR3 is TGTACCAGCAGCTCATCGGGACTAGTGGTTTACTATGAGCAGTACTTC.

This clonotype was picked up many times. CDR3 coding DNA: TGTGCCAGCAGCCAACTGACTAGCGGGAGCAATGAGCAGTTCTTC. The encoded protein is CASSQLTSGSNEQFF. This chain links TRBV14 with TRBJ2-1; 12 nucleotides line up with TRBD2. Trimming cost V 2 bases and J 6 bases; bases outside gene matches: 2. This CDR3 comprises 15 residues. Germline CDR1 SGHDN, CDR2 FVKESK. Drawing the rest from reference TRBV14 and TRBJ2-1, the complete variable domain is EAGVTQFPSHSVIEKGQTVTLRCDPISGHDNLYWYRRVMGKEIKFLLHFVKESKQDESGMPNNRFLAERTGGTYSTLKVQPAELEDSGVYFCASSQLTSGSNEQFFGPGTRLTVL.

This clonotype was observed once. This chain uses TRBV12-3 or TRBV12-4 with TRBJ2-6; D is undetermined. Trimming pared 3 bases from V and 6 bases from J, leaving 12 bases between. The CDR3 extends over 15 amino acids. In DNA, the CDR3 is TGTGCCAGCAGTTTTGCAGTGACTGCGGCCAACGTCCTGACTTTC. Translating gives CASSFAVTAANVLTF.

In regard to this clonotype: Mismatch with germline at one junction end may stem from a read error. The chain links TRBV11-2 to TRBJ2-1; 11 nucleotides agree with TRBD2. This CDR3 contains 17 residues. Germline assignment: CDR1 SGHAT and CDR2 FQNNGV. This chain's CDR3 is CASSRRLAGWPGGEQFF. CDR3 DNA: TGCGCCAGCAGCAGGAGACTAGCGGGATGGCCGGGGGGTGAGCAGTTCTTC. Based on the CDR3 plus reference TRBV11-2 and TRBJ2-1, the full variable domain is EAGVAQSPRYKIIEKRQSVAFWCNPISGHATLYWYQQILGQGPKLLIQFQNNGVVDDSQLPKDRFSAERLKGVDSTLKIQPAKLEDSAVYLCASSRRLAGWPGGEQFFGPGTRLTVL.

A note on this clonotype: Since a much larger clone is just one base distant, this may be a read error. This chain uses TRBV2 with TRBJ2-2, with D possibly matching TRBD1 (6 bases). The CDR3 sequence is 15 residues long. Germline V gene sequence: CDR1 SNHLY, CDR2 FYNNEI. CDR3: CATSDEQGNAGELFF. CDR3 nucleotides: TGTGCCACCAGTGACGAGCAGGGGAATGCCGGGGAGCTGTTTTTT.

This clonotype was found a few times. One end of the junction varies from germline; a read error may be responsible. DNA of the CDR3: TGTGCCAGCAGACGGACAGGGGGCGGGGGTGAGCAGCTCTTC. It yields the protein CASRRTGGGGEQLF. The J gene is TRBJ2-1, the V gene TRBV28; 11 nucleotides match TRBD1. Germline V gene lookup returns CDR1 MDHEN and CDR2 SYDVKM. The CDR3 consists of 14 residues.

As for this clonotype: Possible read error: a much larger clone is one base away. The genes are TRBV7-8 and TRBJ2-1; weak D call: TRBD1 (6 bases). The CDR3 spans 16 residues. CDR1 is SGHVS, CDR2 FQNEAQ, per germline. The V gene lost 9 bases and the J gene lost 6 bases, with 24 bases spanning the gap. For the CDR3, the DNA is TGTGCCAGAAGCCCCCGGGACACCTCCTGGGCCAATGAGCAGTTCTTC. Protein: CARSPRDTSWANEQFF.

A remark on this clonotype: One end of the junction does not line up with germline, which may come from a read error. V gene TRBV11-2 combines with J gene TRBJ2-3; a weak D match, TRBD1 (6 bases). Looked up from germline, CDR1 is SGHAT and CDR2 is FQNNGV. The CDR3 extends over 13 amino acids. Here the CDR3 reads CASSLESRGTQYF. The CDR3 DNA is TGTGCCAGCAGCTTAGAATCTAGGGGGACCCAGTACTTT.

The chain employs TRBV28 and TRBJ2-3; no firm D call. V was pared by 10 bases and J by 5 bases, with 13 bases between. Germline V gene lookup returns CDR1 MDHEN and CDR2 SYDVKM. This CDR3 is built from 12 residues. The CDR3 DNA follows: TGTGCCAACAATCCCTGGGAAGATACGCAGTATTTT. This codes for CANNPWEDTQYF.

The chain employs TRBV6-2 or TRBV6-3 and TRBJ2-3, with D hard to call. The CDR3 loop spans 13 amino acids. V gave up 5 bases and J gave up 8 bases, with 14 bases separating them. Germline V gives CDR1 MNHEY, CDR2 SVGEGT. CDR3 nucleotide sequence: TGTGCCAGCAGTAACGCTGATGTGGTTACGCAGTATTTT. Encoded protein: CASSNADVVTQYF.

Concerning this clonotype itself: A single base separates this from a much larger clone, so it may be a read error. This chain links TRBV7-8 with TRBJ2-3; tentative D call: TRBD2 (6 bases). Germline assignment: CDR1 SGHVS and CDR2 FQNEAQ. This CDR3 is 17 amino acids long. V lost 2 bases and J lost 0, with 15 bases in between. In DNA, the CDR3 is TGTGCCAGCAGCTTAAGGCGTAGCGGAGGTAGCACAGATACGCAGTATTTT. Encoded protein: CASSLRRSGGSTDTQYF.

The rearrangement joins TRBV10-1 to TRBJ2-3, with TRBD2 matching over 7 bases. Germline loops: CDR1 WNHNN, CDR2 SYGVQD (reference sequence). This CDR3 is built from 16 residues. DNA of the CDR3: TGCGTCTGCAGTGACCCGGGACTGGGAGGGTTGGATACGCAGTATTTT. Protein product: CVCSDPGLGGLDTQYF.

There are many counts of this clonotype. This chain joins TRBV1 and TRBJ2-3; the DNA was not used to check the table's D call, TRBD2. TRBV1 is a documented pseudogene. The CDR3 is 16 amino acids. The CDR3 loop reads CTSSIGLASFTDTQYF. As DNA, the CDR3 is TGCACCAGCAGCATAGGACTAGCGAGTTTCACAGATACGCAGTATTTT.